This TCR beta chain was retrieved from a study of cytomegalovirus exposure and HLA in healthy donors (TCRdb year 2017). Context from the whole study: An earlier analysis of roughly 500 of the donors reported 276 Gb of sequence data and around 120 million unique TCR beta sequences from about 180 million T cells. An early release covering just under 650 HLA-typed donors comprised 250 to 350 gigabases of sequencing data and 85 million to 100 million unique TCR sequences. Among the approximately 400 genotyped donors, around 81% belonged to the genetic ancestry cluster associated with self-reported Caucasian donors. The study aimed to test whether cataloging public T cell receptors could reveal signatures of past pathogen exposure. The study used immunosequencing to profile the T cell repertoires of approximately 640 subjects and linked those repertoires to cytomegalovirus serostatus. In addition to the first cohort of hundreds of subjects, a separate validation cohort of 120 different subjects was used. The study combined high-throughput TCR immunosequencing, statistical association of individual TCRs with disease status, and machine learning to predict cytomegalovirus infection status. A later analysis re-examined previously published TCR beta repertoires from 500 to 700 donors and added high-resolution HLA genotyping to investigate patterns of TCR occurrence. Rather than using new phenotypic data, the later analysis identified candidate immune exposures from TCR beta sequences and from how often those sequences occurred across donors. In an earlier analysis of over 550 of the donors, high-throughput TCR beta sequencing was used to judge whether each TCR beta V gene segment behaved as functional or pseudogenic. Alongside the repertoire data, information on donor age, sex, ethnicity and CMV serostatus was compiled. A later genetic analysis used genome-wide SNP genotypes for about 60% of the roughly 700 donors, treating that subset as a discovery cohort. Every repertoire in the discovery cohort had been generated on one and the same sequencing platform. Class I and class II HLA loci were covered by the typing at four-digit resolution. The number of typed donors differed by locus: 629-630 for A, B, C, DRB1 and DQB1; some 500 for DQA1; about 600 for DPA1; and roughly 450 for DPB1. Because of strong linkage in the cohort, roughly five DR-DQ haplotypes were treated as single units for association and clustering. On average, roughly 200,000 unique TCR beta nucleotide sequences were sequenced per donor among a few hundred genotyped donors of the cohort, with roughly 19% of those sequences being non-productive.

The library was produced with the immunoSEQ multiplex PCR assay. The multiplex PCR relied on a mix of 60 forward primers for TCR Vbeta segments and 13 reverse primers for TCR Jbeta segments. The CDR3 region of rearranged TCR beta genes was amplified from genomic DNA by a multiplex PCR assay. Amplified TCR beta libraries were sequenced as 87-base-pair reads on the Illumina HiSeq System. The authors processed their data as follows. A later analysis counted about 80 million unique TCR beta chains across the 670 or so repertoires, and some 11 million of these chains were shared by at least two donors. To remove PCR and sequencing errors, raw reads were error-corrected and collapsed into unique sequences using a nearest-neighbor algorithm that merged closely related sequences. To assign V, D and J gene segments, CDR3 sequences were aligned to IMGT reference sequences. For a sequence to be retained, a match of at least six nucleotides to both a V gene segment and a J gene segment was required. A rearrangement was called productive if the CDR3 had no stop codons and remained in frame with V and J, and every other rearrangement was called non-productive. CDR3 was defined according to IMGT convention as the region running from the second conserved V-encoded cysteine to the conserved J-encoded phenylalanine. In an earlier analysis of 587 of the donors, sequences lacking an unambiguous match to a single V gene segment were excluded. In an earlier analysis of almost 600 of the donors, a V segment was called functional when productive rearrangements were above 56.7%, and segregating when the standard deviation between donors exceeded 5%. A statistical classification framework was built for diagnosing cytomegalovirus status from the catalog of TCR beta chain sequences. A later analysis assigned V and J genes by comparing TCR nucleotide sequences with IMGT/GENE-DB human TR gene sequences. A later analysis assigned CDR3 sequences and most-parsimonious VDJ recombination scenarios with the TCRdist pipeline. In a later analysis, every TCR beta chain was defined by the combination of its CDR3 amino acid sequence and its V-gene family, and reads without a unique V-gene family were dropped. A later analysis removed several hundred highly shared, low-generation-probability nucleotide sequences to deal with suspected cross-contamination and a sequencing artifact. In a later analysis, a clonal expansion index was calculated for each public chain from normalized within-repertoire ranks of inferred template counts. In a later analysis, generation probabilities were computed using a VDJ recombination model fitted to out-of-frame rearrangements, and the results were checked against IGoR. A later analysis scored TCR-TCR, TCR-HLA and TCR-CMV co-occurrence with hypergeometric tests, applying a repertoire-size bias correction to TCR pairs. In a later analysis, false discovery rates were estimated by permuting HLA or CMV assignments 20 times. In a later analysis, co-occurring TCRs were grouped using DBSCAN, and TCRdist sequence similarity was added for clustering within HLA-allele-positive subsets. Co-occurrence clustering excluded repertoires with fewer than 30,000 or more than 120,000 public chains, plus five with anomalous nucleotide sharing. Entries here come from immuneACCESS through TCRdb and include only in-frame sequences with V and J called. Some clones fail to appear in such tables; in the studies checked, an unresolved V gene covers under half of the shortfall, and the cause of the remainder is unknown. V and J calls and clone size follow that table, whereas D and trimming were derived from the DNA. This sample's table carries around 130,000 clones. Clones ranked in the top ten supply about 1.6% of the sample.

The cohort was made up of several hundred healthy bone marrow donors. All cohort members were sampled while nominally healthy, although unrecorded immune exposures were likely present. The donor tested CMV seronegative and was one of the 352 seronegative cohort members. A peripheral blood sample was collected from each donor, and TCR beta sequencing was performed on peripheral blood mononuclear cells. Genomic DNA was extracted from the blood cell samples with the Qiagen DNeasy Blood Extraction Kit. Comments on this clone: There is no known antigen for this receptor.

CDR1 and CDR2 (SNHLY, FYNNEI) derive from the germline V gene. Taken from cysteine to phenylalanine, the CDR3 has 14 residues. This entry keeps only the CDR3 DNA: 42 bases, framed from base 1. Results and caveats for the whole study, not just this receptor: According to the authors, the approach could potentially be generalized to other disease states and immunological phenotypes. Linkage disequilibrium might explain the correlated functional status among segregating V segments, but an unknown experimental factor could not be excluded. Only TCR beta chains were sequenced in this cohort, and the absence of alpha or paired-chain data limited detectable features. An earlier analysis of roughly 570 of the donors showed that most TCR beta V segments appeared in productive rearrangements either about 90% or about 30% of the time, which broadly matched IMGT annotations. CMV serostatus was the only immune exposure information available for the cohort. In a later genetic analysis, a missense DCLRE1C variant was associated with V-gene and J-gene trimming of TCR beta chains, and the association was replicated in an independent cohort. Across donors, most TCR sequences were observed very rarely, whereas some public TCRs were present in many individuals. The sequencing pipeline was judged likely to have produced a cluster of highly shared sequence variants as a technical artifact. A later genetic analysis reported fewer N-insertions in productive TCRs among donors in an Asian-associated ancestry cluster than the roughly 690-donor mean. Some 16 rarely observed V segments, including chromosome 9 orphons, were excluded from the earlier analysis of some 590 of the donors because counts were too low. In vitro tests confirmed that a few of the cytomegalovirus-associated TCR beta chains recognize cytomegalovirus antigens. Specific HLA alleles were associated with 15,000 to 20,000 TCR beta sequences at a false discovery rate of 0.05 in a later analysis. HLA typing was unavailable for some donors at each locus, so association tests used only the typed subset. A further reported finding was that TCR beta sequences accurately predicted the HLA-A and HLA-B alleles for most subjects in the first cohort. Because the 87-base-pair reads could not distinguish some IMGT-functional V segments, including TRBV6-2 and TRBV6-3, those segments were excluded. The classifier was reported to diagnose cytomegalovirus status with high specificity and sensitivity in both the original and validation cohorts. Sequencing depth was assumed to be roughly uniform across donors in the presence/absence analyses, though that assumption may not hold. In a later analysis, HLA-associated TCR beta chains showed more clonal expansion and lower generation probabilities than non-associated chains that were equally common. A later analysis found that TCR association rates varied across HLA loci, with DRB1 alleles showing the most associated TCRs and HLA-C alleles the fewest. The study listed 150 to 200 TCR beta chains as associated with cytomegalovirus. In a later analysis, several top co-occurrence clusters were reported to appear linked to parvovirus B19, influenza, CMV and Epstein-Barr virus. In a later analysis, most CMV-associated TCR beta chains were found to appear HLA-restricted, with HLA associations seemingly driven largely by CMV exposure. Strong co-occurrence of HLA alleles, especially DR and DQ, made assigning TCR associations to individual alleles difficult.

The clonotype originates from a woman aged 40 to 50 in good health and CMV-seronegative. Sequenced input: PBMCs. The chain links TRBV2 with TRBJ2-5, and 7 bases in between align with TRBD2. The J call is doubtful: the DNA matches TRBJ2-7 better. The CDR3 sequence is CASSGLAVSYEQYF. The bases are TGTGCCAGCAGTGGGCTAGCGGTCTCCTACGAGCAGTACTTC.